Following are 7 T cell receptor beta chains from one sample sequenced in a study of response to subunit inactivated influenza vaccine (dated by TCRdb to between 2018 and 2020). Libraries were made using RT-PCR. Instrument used: Illumina HiSeq 2500. TCRdb redid the processing of the public reads, applying fastp at Q25 and MiXCR, and retained in-frame beta chains. When rows share a CDR3 protein, they turn into one entry using the most common DNA and genes. The sample profile shows 500,000 to 600,000 distinct CDR3 sequences; 7.6% of them were found once. The ten largest clones represent 10% to 15% of the sample. The sample in question was PBMCs from blood, obtained approximately 25 months after vaccination. Receptor source: a man aged 50 to 75 who received an inactivated influenza vaccine. Donor details come from another sample of the same person, matched by shared clones.

The chain has TRBV18 and TRBJ1-1; no definite D call. This CDR3 is 15 amino acids long. The V gene's germline CDR1 is KGHSH and CDR2 LQKENI. V lost 2 bases, J lost 6 bases, and 16 bases lay in between. The CDR3 here is CASSPNWQATSEAFF. CDR3 nucleotide sequence: TGTGCCAGCTCACCAAACTGGCAGGCAACTTCTGAAGCTTTCTTT.

At least ten counts were recorded for this clonotype. This chain uses TRBV20-1 with TRBJ1-1; D remains unclear. The CDR3 consists of 8 residues. Germline CDR1 is DFQATT and CDR2 is SNEGSKA (reference sequence). The CDR3 protein is CSAPLAFF. Here the CDR3 DNA reads TGCAGCGCACCATTAGCTTTCTTT.

This clonotype was counted a few times. This rearrangement joins TRBV29-1 to TRBJ2-1; tentatively, D is TRBD1 (6 bases). Trimming removed 8 bases at V and 6 bases at J, with 14 bases between. The CDR3 runs to 12 residues. Germline CDR1 SQVTM, CDR2 ANQGSEA. The CDR3 is CSSSGALNEQFF. The CDR3 DNA is TGCAGCTCTTCAGGGGCCCTCAATGAGCAGTTCTTC.

The CDR3 DNA follows: TGTGCCAGCACTCTCAGGGGCTATGGCTACACCTTC. Translation gives CASTLRGYGYTF. The chain is built from TRBV3-1 and TRBJ1-2, with a tentative D call TRBD1 (6 bases). This CDR3 has 12 residues. Germline CDR1 LGHDT, CDR2 YNNKEL (reference sequence). Trimming pared 7 bases from V and 4 bases from J, leaving 10 bases between. Full variable domain (remainder filled in from reference TRBV3-1 and TRBJ1-2): DTAVSQTPKYLVTQMGNDKSIKCEQNLGHDTMYWYKQDSKKFLKIMFSYNNKELIINETVPNRFSPKSPDKAHLNLHINSLELGDSAVYFCASTLRGYGYTFGSGTRLTVV.

This clonotype was seen a few times. This rearrangement joins TRBV5-1 to TRBJ2-5, with 8 bases aligning to TRBD1. CDR1 is SGHRS, CDR2 YFSETQ, per germline. The length of the CDR3 is 15 residues. Losses at the gene ends were 4 bases for V and 5 bases for J; bases not matched to a gene: 10. Written as DNA, the CDR3 is TGCGCCAGCAGCACGCGATCAGGGGGCGTGGAGACCCAGTACTTC. It specifies CASSTRSGGVETQYF. The complete variable domain, with remaining parts taken from reference TRBV5-1 and TRBJ2-5, reads KAGVTQTPRYLIKTRGQQVTLSCSPISGHRSVSWYQQTPGQGLQFLFEYFSETQRNKGNFPGRFSGRQFSNSRSEMNVSTLELGDSALYLCASSTRSGGVETQYFGPGTRLLVL.

The rearrangement uses TRBV3-1 and TRBJ2-5; D remains unclear. The CDR3 has 13 residues. The germline CDR1 and CDR2 sequences are LGHDT and YNNKEL (reference sequence). The germline V and J ends were trimmed by 6 bases and 4 bases, with 12 bases remaining between them. CDR3 residues: CASRGMGTETQYF. CDR3 DNA sequence: TGTGCCAGCAGGGGGATGGGTACAGAGACCCAGTACTTC.

This clonotype was seen a few times. The chain carries TRBV27 and TRBJ2-5, with 11 bases matching TRBD2. The CDR3 has 18 amino acids. The V and J ends lost 5 bases and 5 bases, in that order; junction bases with no gene match: 16. Germline V gene lookup returns CDR1 MNHEY and CDR2 SMNVEV (reference sequence). The CDR3 loop reads CASSRFHSTSGSLETQYF. CDR3 nucleotide sequence: TGTGCCAGCAGTCGCTTCCACTCAACTAGCGGGAGTTTGGAGACCCAGTACTTC.